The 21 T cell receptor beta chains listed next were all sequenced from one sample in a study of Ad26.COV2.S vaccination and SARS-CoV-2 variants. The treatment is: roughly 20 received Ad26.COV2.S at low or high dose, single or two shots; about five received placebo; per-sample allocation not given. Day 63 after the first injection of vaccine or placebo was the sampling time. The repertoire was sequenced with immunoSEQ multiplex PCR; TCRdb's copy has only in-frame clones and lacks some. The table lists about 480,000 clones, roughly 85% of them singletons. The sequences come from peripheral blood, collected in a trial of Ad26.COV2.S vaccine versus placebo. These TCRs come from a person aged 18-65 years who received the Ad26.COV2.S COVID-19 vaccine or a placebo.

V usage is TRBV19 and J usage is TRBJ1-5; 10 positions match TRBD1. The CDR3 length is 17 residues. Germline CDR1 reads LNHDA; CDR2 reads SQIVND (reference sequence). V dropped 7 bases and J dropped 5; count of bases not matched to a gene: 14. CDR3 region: CASTAWDRGRGDQPQHF. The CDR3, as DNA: TGTGCCAGTACCGCCTGGGACAGGGGAAGAGGGGATCAGCCCCAGCATTTT.

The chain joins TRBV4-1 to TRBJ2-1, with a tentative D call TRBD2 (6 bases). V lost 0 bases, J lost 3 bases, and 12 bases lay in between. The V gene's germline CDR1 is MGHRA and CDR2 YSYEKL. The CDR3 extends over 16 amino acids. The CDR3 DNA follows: TGCGCCAGCAGCCAAGATATGTCGGGAGTCTACAATGAGCAGTTCTTC. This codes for CASSQDMSGVYNEQFF.

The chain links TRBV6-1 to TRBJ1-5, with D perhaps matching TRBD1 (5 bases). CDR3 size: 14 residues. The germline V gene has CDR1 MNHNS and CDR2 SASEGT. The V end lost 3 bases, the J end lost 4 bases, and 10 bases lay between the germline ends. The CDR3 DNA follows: TGTGCCAGCAGTGACAGGGATAGAAATCAGCCCCAGCATTTT. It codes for CASSDRDRNQPQHF.

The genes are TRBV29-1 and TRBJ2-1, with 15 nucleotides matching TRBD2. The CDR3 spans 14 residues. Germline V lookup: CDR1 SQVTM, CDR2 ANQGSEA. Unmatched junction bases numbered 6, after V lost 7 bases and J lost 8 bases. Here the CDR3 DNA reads TGCAGCGGAGGGACTAGCGGGAGGAGCGATGAGCAGTTCTTC. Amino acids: CSGGTSGRSDEQFF.

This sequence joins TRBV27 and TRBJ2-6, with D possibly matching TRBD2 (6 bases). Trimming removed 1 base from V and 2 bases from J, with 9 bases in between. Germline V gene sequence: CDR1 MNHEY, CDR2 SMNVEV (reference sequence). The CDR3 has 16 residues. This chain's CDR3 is CASSLFGGTGANVLTF. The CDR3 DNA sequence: TGTGCCAGCAGTTTATTTGGGGGGACTGGGGCCAACGTCCTGACTTTC.

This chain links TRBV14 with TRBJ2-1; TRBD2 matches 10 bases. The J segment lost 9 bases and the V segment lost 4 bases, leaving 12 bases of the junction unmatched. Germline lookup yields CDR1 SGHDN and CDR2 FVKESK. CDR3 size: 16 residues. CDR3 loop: CASSPGASGSYSEQFF. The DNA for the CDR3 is TGTGCCAGCAGCCCCGGAGCTAGCGGGAGTTATTCTGAGCAGTTCTTC.

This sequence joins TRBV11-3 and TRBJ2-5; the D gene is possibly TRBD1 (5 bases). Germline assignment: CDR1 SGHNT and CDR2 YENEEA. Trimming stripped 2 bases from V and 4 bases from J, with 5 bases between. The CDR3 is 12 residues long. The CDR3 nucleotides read TGTGCCAGCAGCTTAACAGGAGAGACCCAGTACTTC. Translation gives CASSLTGETQYF.

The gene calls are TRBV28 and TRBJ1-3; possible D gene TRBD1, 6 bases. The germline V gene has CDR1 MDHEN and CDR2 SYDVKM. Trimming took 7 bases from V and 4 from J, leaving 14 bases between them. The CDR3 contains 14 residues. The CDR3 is CASNPRGVGNTIYF. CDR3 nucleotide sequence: TGTGCCAGCAACCCGAGGGGGGTCGGAAACACCATATATTTT.

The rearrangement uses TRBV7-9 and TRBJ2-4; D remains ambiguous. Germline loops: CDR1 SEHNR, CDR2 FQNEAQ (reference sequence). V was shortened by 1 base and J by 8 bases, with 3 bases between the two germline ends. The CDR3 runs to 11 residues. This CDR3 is CASSLGDIQYF. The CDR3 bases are TGTGCCAGCAGCTTAGGTGACATTCAGTACTTC.

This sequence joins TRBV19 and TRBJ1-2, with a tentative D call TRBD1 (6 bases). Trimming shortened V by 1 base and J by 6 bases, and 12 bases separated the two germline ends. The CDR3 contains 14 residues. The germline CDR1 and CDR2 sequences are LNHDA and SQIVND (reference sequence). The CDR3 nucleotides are TGTGCCAGTAGTATAGGGACAGTCAATCATGGCTACACCTTC. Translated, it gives CASSIGTVNHGYTF.

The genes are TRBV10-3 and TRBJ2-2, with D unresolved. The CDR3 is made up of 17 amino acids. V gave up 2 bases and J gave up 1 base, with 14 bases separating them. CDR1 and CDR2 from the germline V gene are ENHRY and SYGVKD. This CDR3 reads CAISERLGRGNTGELFF. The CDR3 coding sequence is TGTGCCATCAGTGAGCGCCTCGGACGCGGGAACACCGGGGAGCTGTTTTTT.

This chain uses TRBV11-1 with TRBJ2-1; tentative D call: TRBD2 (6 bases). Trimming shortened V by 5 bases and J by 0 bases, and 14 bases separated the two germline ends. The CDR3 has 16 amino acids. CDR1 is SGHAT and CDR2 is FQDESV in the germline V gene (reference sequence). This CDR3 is CASSPSRTTSYNEQFF. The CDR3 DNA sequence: TGTGCCAGCAGCCCCTCCAGGACTACCTCCTACAATGAGCAGTTCTTC.

CDR3 nucleotides: TGTGCCAGCAGTTTTTCTGGGCAGCCCCAGCATTTT. Its translation is CASSFSGQPQHF. V is TRBV12-3 or TRBV12-4 and J is TRBJ1-5; no reliable D call. This CDR3 is built from 12 residues. The V end was cut by 3 bases, the J end by 7 bases, with 7 bases between.

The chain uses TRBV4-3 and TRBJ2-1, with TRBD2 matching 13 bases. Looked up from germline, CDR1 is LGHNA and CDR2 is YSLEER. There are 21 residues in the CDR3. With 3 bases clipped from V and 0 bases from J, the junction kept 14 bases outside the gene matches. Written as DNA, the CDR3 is TGCGCCAGCAGCCAGGACGTACCGGGACTAGCGGGGACGAGCTCCTACAATGAGCAGTTCTTC. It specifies CASSQDVPGLAGTSSYNEQFF.

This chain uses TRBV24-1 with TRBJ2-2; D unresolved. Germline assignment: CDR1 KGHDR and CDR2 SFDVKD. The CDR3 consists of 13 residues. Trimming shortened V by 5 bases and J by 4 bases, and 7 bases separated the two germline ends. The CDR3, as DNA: TGTGCCACCAGTGCGTCCCCCACCGGGGAGCTGTTTTTT. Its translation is CATSASPTGELFF.

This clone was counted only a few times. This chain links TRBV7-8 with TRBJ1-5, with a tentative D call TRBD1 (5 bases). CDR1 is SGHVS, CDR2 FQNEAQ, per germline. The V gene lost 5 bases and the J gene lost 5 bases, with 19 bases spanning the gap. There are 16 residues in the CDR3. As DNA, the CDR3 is TGTGCCAGCAGCCCGGGACCCGGCCTAACCGATCAGCCCCAGCATTTT. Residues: CASSPGPGLTDQPQHF.

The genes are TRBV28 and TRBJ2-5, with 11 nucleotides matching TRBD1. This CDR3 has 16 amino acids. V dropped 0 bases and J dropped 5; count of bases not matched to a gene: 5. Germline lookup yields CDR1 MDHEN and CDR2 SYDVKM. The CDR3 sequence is CASSLWGQGVMETQYF. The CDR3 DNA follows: TGTGCCAGCAGTTTATGGGGACAGGGGGTAATGGAGACCCAGTACTTC. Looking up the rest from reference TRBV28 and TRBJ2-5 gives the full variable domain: DVKVTQSSRYLVKRTGEKVFLECVQDMDHENMFWYRQDPGLGLRLIYFSYDVKMKEKGDIPEGYSVSREKKERFSLILESASTNQTSMYLCASSLWGQGVMETQYFGPGTRLLVL.

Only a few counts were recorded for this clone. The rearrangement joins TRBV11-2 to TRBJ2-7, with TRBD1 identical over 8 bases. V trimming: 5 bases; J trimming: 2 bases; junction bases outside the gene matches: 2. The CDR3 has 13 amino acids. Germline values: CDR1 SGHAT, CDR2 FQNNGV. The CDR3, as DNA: TGTGCCAGCAGCAGACAGGGGCCCTACGAGCAGTACTTC. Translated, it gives CASSRQGPYEQYF.

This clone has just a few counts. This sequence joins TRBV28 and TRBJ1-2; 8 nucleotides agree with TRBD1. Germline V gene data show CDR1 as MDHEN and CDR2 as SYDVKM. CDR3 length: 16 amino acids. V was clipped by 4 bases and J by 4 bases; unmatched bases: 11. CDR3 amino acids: CASSSTGKQGGYGYTF. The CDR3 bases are TGTGCCAGCAGTTCTACCGGAAAACAGGGGGGCTATGGCTACACCTTC.

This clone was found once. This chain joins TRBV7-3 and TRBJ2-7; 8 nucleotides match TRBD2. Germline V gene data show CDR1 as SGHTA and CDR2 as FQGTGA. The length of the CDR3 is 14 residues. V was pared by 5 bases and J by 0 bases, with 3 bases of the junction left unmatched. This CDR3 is CASSLSGSSYEQYF. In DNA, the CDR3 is TGTGCCAGCAGCCTAAGCGGGAGCTCCTACGAGCAGTACTTC.

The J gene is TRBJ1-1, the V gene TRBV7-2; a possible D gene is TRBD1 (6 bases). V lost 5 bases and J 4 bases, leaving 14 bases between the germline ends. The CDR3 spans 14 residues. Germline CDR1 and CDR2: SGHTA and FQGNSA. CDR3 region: CASSPGTFLTEAFF. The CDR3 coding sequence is TGTGCCAGCAGCCCAGGGACATTCCTCACTGAAGCTTTCTTT.